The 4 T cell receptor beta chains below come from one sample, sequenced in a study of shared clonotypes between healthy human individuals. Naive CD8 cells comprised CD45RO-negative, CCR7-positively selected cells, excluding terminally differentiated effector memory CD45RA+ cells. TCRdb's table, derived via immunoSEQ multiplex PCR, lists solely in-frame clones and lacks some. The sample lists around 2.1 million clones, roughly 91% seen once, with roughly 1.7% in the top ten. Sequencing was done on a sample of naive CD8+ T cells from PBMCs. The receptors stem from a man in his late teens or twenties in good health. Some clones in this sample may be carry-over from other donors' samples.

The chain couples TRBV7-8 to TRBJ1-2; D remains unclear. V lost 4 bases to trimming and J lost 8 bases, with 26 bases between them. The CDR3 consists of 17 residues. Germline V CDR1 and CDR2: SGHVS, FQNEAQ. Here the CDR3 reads CASSSTWVGSDDRGYTF. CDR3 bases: TGTGCCAGCAGCTCCACTTGGGTCGGCTCGGACGACCGGGGCTACACCTTC.

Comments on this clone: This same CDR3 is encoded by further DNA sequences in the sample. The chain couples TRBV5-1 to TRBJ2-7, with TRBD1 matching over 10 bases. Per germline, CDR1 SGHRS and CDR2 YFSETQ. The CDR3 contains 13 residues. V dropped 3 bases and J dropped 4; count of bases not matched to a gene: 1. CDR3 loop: CASSWGQGYEQYF. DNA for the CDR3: TGCGCCAGCAGCTGGGGACAGGGGTACGAGCAGTACTTC.

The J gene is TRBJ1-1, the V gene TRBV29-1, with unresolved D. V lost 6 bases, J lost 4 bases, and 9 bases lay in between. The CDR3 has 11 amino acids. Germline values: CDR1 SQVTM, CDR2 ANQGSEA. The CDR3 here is CSVPSGTEAFF. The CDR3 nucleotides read TGCAGCGTCCCTAGTGGCACTGAAGCTTTCTTT. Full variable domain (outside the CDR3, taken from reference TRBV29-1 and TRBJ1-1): SAVISQKPSRDICQRGTSLTIQCQVDSQVTMMFWYRQQPGQSLTLIATANQGSEATYESGFVIDKFPISRPNLTFSTLTVSNMSPEDSSIYLCSVPSGTEAFFGQGTRLTVV.

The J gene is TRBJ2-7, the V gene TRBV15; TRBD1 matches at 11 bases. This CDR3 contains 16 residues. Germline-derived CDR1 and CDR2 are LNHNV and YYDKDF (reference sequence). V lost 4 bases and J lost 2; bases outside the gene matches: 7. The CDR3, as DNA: TGTGCCACCAGCACCCGGGACAGGGGGGTCACCTACGAGCAGTACTTC. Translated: CATSTRDRGVTYEQYF.